This TCR beta chain was obtained from a study of blood T cell repertoires in COVID-19. As for the study in general: The United States, Italy and Spain were the sources of the acute and convalescent COVID-19 samples. Sources were T cells, B-cell-depleted T cells, or PBMCs; the material itself was cDNA or gDNA.

In the source study's methods: Estimates of nucleated cell counts were drawn from the amplification of reference gene primers. The assay was immunoSEQ multiplex PCR, and TCRdb's table has in-frame clones only and misses some. The D gene and trimming were derived from the DNA, and the V and J assignments and clone size from that table. The sample includes 58,000 or so clones, about nine tenths of them seen just once. V was shortened by 3 bases and J by 4 bases, with 7 bases between the two germline ends. The CDR3 has 13 amino acids. The germline CDR1 and CDR2 sequences are SGHTA and FQGTGA. Sequencing used peripheral blood. The chain employs TRBV7-3 and TRBJ1-5; no reliable D call. This TCR came from an older woman with active COVID-19. In nucleotides, the CDR3 is TGTGCCAGCAGCTTTGAACTTAATCAGCCCCAGCATTTT. This encodes CASSFELNQPQHF.